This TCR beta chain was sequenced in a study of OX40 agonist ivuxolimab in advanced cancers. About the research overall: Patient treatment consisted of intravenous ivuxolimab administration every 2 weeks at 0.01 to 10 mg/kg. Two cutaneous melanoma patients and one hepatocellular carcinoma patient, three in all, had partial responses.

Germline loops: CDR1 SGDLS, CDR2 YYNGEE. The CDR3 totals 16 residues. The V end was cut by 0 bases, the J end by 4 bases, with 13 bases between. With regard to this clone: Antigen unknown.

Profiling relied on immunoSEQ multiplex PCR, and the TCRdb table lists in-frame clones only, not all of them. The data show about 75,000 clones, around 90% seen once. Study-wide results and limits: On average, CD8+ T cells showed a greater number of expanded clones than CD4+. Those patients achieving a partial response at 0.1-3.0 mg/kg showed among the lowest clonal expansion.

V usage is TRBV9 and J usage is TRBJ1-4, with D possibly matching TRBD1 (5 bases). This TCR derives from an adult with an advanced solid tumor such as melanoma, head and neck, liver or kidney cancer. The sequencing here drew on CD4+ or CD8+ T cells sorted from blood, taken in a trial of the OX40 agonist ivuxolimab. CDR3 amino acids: CASSVEGNLFNEKLFF. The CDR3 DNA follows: TGTGCCAGCAGCGTAGAGGGGAATCTCTTTAATGAAAAACTGTTTTTT.